The rows below give T cell receptor beta chains drawn from one sample of a study of blood T cells in healthy people across ages. Each CDR3 protein gets one entry after TCRdb re-called the 5' RACE reads with MiXCR. The sample holds about 1.4 million distinct CDR3 sequences; almost 60% are singletons and the top ten take under 8.5%. Material: blood. These receptors came from a man between 18 and 35 years old in good health. The conserved cysteine and the conserved F or W are not part of the CDR3 here. The order of the fields is CDR3 protein, clone size, J gene, V gene, D gene. D genes are given only for firm matches. A clone size is listed for some rows: how often the clone was seen (once, few, many), or a class if it is expanded.

CDR3 protein: ASRRLDGGASQETQF; clone size: .; J gene: .; V gene: TRBV4-1; D gene: .
CDR3 protein: ASSQDQTGTYEQY; clone size: .; J gene: TRBJ2-7; V gene: TRBV3-1; D gene: .
CDR3 protein: ASSQVGSSGDSYEQY; clone size: .; J gene: TRBJ2-7; V gene: TRBV4-1; D gene: TRBD2
CDR3 protein: ASSLVPGNIQY; clone size: .; J gene: TRBJ2-4; V gene: TRBV4-1; D gene: .
CDR3 protein: ASSPNPGGPEDSPLH; clone size: .; J gene: TRBJ1-6; V gene: TRBV6-1; D gene: .
CDR3 protein: ASSLESGVRGWEQY; clone size: .; J gene: TRBJ2-5; V gene: TRBV6-2/TRBV6-3; D gene: TRBD2
CDR3 protein: ASSQDLFGEQF; clone size: .; J gene: TRBJ2-1; V gene: TRBV4-3; D gene: .
CDR3 protein: ASSLGGGVRDEQY; clone size: once; J gene: .; V gene: TRBV12-3/TRBV12-4; D gene: TRBD2
CDR3 protein: ASRPTWSGPQETQY; clone size: .; J gene: TRBJ2-5; V gene: TRBV6-2/TRBV6-3; D gene: .
CDR3 protein: ASSHGGLSTDTQY; clone size: .; J gene: TRBJ2-3; V gene: TRBV9; D gene: .
CDR3 protein: ASSFRRGGDEQF; clone size: few; J gene: TRBJ2-1; V gene: TRBV5-1; D gene: .
CDR3 protein: ASRLQEYSNQPQH; clone size: .; J gene: TRBJ1-5; V gene: TRBV28; D gene: .
CDR3 protein: ASSDPGTSGYEQY; clone size: .; J gene: TRBJ2-7; V gene: TRBV2; D gene: TRBD2
CDR3 protein: ASSQGTEPTNEKLF; clone size: few; J gene: TRBJ1-4; V gene: TRBV4-1; D gene: .
CDR3 protein: ATSAGPTAQETQY; clone size: once; J gene: TRBJ2-5; V gene: TRBV24-1; D gene: .
CDR3 protein: ASSPLGPNTGELF; clone size: once; J gene: TRBJ2-2; V gene: TRBV7-9; D gene: .
CDR3 protein: SVDLTAGDEQF; clone size: .; J gene: TRBJ2-1; V gene: TRBV29-1; D gene: .
CDR3 protein: AIAPGGNEKLF; clone size: few; J gene: TRBJ1-4; V gene: TRBV6-6; D gene: .
CDR3 protein: ASSHGPLGRRIYEQY; clone size: .; J gene: TRBJ2-7; V gene: TRBV18; D gene: TRBD2
CDR3 protein: ASSVLAPGQRYEQY; clone size: .; J gene: TRBJ2-7; V gene: TRBV25-1; D gene: TRBD1
CDR3 protein: ASSSTRTDRGVTDTQY; clone size: few; J gene: TRBJ2-3; V gene: TRBV28; D gene: .
CDR3 protein: ASSYRQGAYGTDTQY; clone size: .; J gene: TRBJ2-3; V gene: TRBV7-2; D gene: TRBD1
CDR3 protein: ASSLEAGGVIETPNEQF; clone size: .; J gene: TRBJ2-1; V gene: TRBV7-9; D gene: TRBD2
CDR3 protein: ASSREWETQY; clone size: .; J gene: TRBJ2-5; V gene: TRBV7-2; D gene: .
CDR3 protein: ASSLGTRNTGELF; clone size: .; J gene: TRBJ2-2; V gene: TRBV11-1; D gene: .
CDR3 protein: ASSLSVTSMETQY; clone size: .; J gene: TRBJ2-5; V gene: TRBV7-2; D gene: TRBD2
CDR3 protein: ASSPTDRAEAF; clone size: once; J gene: TRBJ1-1; V gene: TRBV11-2; D gene: TRBD1
CDR3 protein: ASSPLGLMAVETEAF; clone size: .; J gene: TRBJ1-1; V gene: TRBV5-5; D gene: .
CDR3 protein: SARDPAGVPTDTQY; clone size: few; J gene: TRBJ2-3; V gene: TRBV20-1; D gene: TRBD2